The rows below give T cell receptor beta chains drawn from one sample of a study of blood T cell repertoires in COVID-19. Data came from immunoSEQ multiplex PCR; TCRdb stores just in-frame clones and leaves some out. The table includes 35,000 to 40,000 clones, about two thirds detected once. The sample taken for sequencing was peripheral blood. Receptor source: a man between 65 and 85 years old with COVID-19, enrolled during active disease. Both conserved end residues are part of each CDR3. D genes are given only for firm matches. The listing skips clone size in some rows; elsewhere it reads once, few, many or a size class.

D	V	J	size	CDR3	DNA
.	TRBV24-1	TRBJ2-2	.	CATSDWRGGELFF	TGTGCCACCAGTGATTGGCGGGGCGGGGAGCTGTTTTTT
TRBD1	TRBV18	TRBJ1-1	.	CASSPGTVSNTEAFF	TGTGCCAGCTCACCAGGGACAGTATCGAACACTGAAGCTTTCTTT
TRBD2	TRBV4-2	TRBJ2-1	medium-sized	CASSQDLAGVYNEQFF	TGTGCCAGCAGCCAAGACCTAGCGGGGGTGTACAATGAGCAGTTCTTC
.	TRBV27	TRBJ1-5	.	CASSLGQGQPQHF	TGTGCCAGCAGTTTGGGCCAGGGTCAGCCCCAGCATTTT
.	TRBV3-1/TRBV3-2	TRBJ1-2	.	CASSQVWGGTGTDHGYTF	TGTGCCAGCAGCCAAGTTTGGGGGGGAACAGGGACTGACCATGGCTACACCTTC
.	TRBV29-1	TRBJ2-3	.	CSTVTDTQYF	TGCAGCACAGTCACAGATACGCAGTATTTT
TRBD1	TRBV13	TRBJ2-7	.	CASSSHRGTNRDEQYF	TGTGCCAGCAGTTCACACAGGGGTACCAATCGGGACGAGCAGTACTTC
.	TRBV29-1	TRBJ1-1	.	CSVAPGQPNTEAFF	TGCAGCGTAGCTCCGGGACAACCGAACACTGAAGCTTTCTTT
.	TRBV11-1	TRBJ2-7	.	CASSLEGGKNYEQYF	TGTGCCAGCAGCTTAGAAGGCGGGAAGAATTACGAGCAGTACTTC
TRBD1	TRBV19	TRBJ2-1	.	CASRPGTGNYNEQFF	TGTGCCAGTAGACCCGGGACAGGGAATTACAATGAGCAGTTCTTC
.	TRBV5-5	TRBJ1-5	.	CASSRRTGNQPQHF	TGTGCCAGCAGCAGGAGGACGGGGAATCAGCCCCAGCATTTT
TRBD1	TRBV5-1	TRBJ2-2	once	CASSLLGQQNTGELFF	TGCGCCAGCAGCTTGCTGGGACAGCAGAACACCGGGGAGCTGTTTTTT
.	TRBV30	TRBJ2-2	many	CAWKLAEDTGELFF	TGTGCCTGGAAGCTAGCAGAGGACACCGGGGAGCTGTTTTTT
.	TRBV5-1	TRBJ1-3	.	CASSLTGSSGNTIYF	TGCGCCAGCAGCTTAACGGGGAGCTCTGGAAACACCATATATTTT
.	TRBV7-9	TRBJ2-7	.	CASSINYEQYF	TGTGCCAGCAGCATTAATTACGAGCAGTACTTC
TRBD2	TRBV4-3	TRBJ2-1	.	CASSSRLAGVNEQFF	TGCGCCAGCAGCTCCCGTTTAGCGGGGGTTAATGAGCAGTTCTTC
.	TRBV10-2	TRBJ2-7	.	CASSESPGDEQYF	TGCGCCAGCAGTGAGTCTCCAGGGGACGAGCAGTACTTC